These 25 T cell receptor beta chains were all obtained from the same sample, sequenced in a study of blood T cells in healthy people across ages. For the second PCR, which ran for about 6 to 12 cycles, a sample-barcoded 5' primer and a J-beta primer mix were used. TCRdb ran MiXCR on the 5' RACE reads and lists one entry per CDR3 protein. The sample carries 1 million or so distinct CDR3 sequences, more than 35% recorded once. Source material: blood. These receptors were collected from a woman aged 55-69 years in good health.

There are a few counts of this clonotype. The chain recombines TRBV6-6 with TRBJ1-2; 11 bases align to TRBD1. The CDR3 totals 17 residues. CDR1 MNHNY and CDR2 SVGAGI come from the germline V gene (reference sequence). The trim removed 2 bases at V and 5 bases at J, leaving 10 bases unmatched. CDR3 amino acids: CASSYPGSGDRGYGYTF. The CDR3 DNA follows: TGTGCCAGCAGTTACCCGGGTAGCGGGGACAGGGGGTATGGCTACACCTTC.

The V call is TRBV20-1, the J call TRBJ2-1, with D perhaps assigned TRBD1 or TRBD2 (5 bases each). The J call is in doubt because the DNA end fits TRBJ2-7 better. This CDR3 spans 15 amino acids. Germline V gives CDR1 DFQATT, CDR2 SNEGSKA (reference sequence). The CDR3 region has the DNA TGCAGTGCTAGAGGGGGGTCGAACGCCTACAATGAGCAGTACTTC. Protein product: CSARGGSNAYNEQYF.

V is TRBV27 and J is TRBJ2-1, with 9 bases identical to TRBD1. J lost 4 bases, V lost 0 bases, and 4 bases had no gene match. Germline CDR1 MNHEY, CDR2 SMNVEV (reference sequence). The length of the CDR3 is 16 residues. CDR3 in amino acids: CASSLSTGGAYNEQFF. The CDR3 region has the DNA TGTGCCAGCAGTTTATCAACAGGGGGCGCGTACAATGAGCAGTTCTTC.

This clonotype was seen a single time. This chain links TRBV7-2 with TRBJ2-1, with TRBD2 matching 13 bases. Germline V CDR1 and CDR2: SGHTA, FQGNSA. J lost 7 bases, V lost 7 bases, and 10 bases had no gene match. The CDR3 has 16 residues. The CDR3 protein is CASNPSTSGRINEQFF. CDR3 coding DNA: TGTGCCAGCAACCCCTCGACTAGCGGGAGGATTAATGAGCAGTTCTTC.

Details on this clonotype: An end of the junction differs from the germline gene, which may be a read error. The V call is TRBV7-9, the J call TRBJ1-4, with TRBD1 matching over 10 bases. Germline CDR1 SEHNR, CDR2 FQNEAQ (reference sequence). This CDR3 is built from 14 residues. The CDR3 coding sequence is TGTGCCAGCAGCTCGACAGGGGGCGAGGGAAAACCGTTTTTT. It codes for CASSSTGGEGKPFF.

The V call is TRBV7-9, the J call TRBJ2-6, with D unresolved. Germline V gene data show CDR1 as SEHNR and CDR2 as FQNEAQ (reference sequence). The length of the CDR3 is 17 residues. V gave up 4 bases and J gave up 0 bases, with 13 bases separating them. The CDR3 DNA follows: TGTGCCAGCAGCTCGTCCGGAGCCGGCTCTGGGGCCAACGTCCTGACTTTC. Its protein product is CASSSSGAGSGANVLTF.

The V gene is TRBV10-3, the J gene TRBJ1-1, with D perhaps matching TRBD1 (6 bases). Germline CDR1 reads ENHRY; CDR2 reads SYGVKD. The CDR3 has 15 amino acids. The germline V and J ends were trimmed by 3 bases and 1 base, with 12 bases remaining between them. CDR3 sequence reads: CAISDSLGANTEAFF. The CDR3, as DNA: TGTGCCATCAGTGATTCTCTGGGGGCGAACACTGAAGCTTTCTTT.

This clonotype was seen a handful of times. The genes are TRBV7-9 and TRBJ2-1; TRBD2 matches at 9 bases. The CDR3 has 15 amino acids. CDR1 and CDR2 (germline): SEHNR, FQNEAQ (reference sequence). With V trimmed by 5 bases and J by 7 bases, 9 bases remained unmatched. Here the CDR3 DNA reads TGTGCCAGCAGCCCCCCGCGGGAGGGCAGAAATGAGCAGTTCTTC. Its protein is CASSPPREGRNEQFF.

This clonotype was seen more than once but under ten times. The genes are TRBV20-1 and TRBJ1-4, with 8 bases that match TRBD1. The V gene's germline CDR1 is DFQATT and CDR2 SNEGSKA (reference sequence). The CDR3 covers 15 residues. V shed 0 bases and J 3 bases; nucleotides not matched to a gene: 3. The CDR3 DNA reads TGCAGTGCTAGAGATATGACAGGGGCTAATGAAAAACTGTTTTTT. This translates into CSARDMTGANEKLFF.

This clonotype has more than one count but fewer than ten. CDR3 sequence reads: CASSIGQSAPYGYTF. CDR3 in DNA: TGTGCCAGCAGTATCGGACAGTCCGCTCCTTATGGCTACACCTTC. The chain is built from TRBV9 and TRBJ1-2; perhaps TRBD1 as D (6 bases). V gave up 5 bases and J gave up 5 bases, with 19 bases separating them. Germline CDR1 and CDR2: SGDLS and YYNGEE. This CDR3 contains 15 residues.

The chain uses TRBV29-1 and TRBJ2-3, with D unresolved. The germline V gene has CDR1 SQVTM and CDR2 ANQGSEA. The CDR3 runs 13 residues. Trimming cost V 0 bases and J 10 bases, with 14 bases left between them. The chain's CDR3 is CSVEDRTIRAQYF. CDR3 sequence (DNA): TGCAGCGTTGAAGATCGTACCATCCGCGCGCAGTATTTT.

This clonotype was seen a few times. The rearrangement joins TRBV7-8 to TRBJ2-1; 14 nucleotides agree with TRBD2. CDR3 length: 17 residues. After removal of 4 bases from V and 6 bases from J, the junction contained 8 bases not matched to a gene. Germline CDR1 reads SGHVS; CDR2 reads FQNEAQ. Here the CDR3 DNA reads TGTGCCAGCAGCTCTAAAACCGGGACTAGCGGGAGCAATGAGCAGTTCTTC. Translated: CASSSKTGTSGSNEQFF. The full variable domain, completed using reference TRBV7-8 and TRBJ2-1, is GAGVSQSPRYKVAKRGQDVALRCDPISGHVSLFWYQQALGQGPEFLTYFQNEAQLDKSGLPSDRFFAERPEGSVSTLKIQRTQQEDSAVYLCASSSKTGTSGSNEQFFGPGTRLTVL.

This clonotype was counted between two and nine times. The chain couples TRBV20-1 to TRBJ2-1, with TRBD2 identical over 10 bases. Trimming took 3 bases from V and 5 from J; bases not matched to a gene: 13. The CDR3 is made up of 17 amino acids. The germline CDR1 and CDR2 sequences are DFQATT and SNEGSKA (reference sequence). CDR3 in amino acids: CSASNPRTSGAHNEQFF. In nucleotides, the CDR3 is TGCAGTGCTAGTAATCCAAGGACTAGCGGCGCACACAATGAGCAGTTCTTC.

This chain connects TRBV21-1 to TRBJ1-5; the tabulated D call, TRBD1, remains unverified against the DNA. TRBV21-1 is deemed a pseudogene. The length of the CDR3 is 16 residues. CDR3 in amino acids: CASSKAVGTDNQPQHF. Here the CDR3 DNA reads TGTGCCAGCAGCAAGGCGGTGGGGACAGACAATCAGCCCCAGCATTTT.

Points on this clonotype: A much larger clone sits a single nucleotide away, making a read error possible. The chain joins TRBV27 to TRBJ2-7; 10 bases match TRBD1. The germline CDR1 and CDR2 sequences are MNHEY and SMNVEV (reference sequence). With V trimmed by 10 bases and J by 2 bases, 8 bases remained unmatched. CDR3 length: 14 residues. The CDR3 bases are TGTGCCACCAGCCCCGGGACAGGGGCCTACGAGCAGTACTTC. Translation gives CATSPGTGAYEQYF.

The chain has TRBV2 and TRBJ2-3, with TRBD2 matching 9 bases. The V and J ends lost 8 bases and 4 bases, in that order; junction bases with no gene match: 19. The CDR3 runs to 18 residues. Germline V lookup: CDR1 SNHLY, CDR2 FYNNEI. CDR3 in amino acids: CASLPTIRAGGRADTQYF. The CDR3 nucleotides are TGTGCCAGCCTACCCACGATCCGAGCGGGAGGACGGGCAGATACGCAGTATTTT.

About this clonotype itself: A much bigger clone sits one base away, suggesting this may be a read error. DNA for the CDR3: TGTGCCAGCAGAAGAGGGGGGGAGGCCCAGTACTTC. The encoded protein is CASRRGGEAQYF. The V gene is TRBV14, the J gene TRBJ2-5; possible D gene TRBD2, 7 bases. The CDR3 is made up of 12 amino acids. Germline-derived CDR1 and CDR2 are SGHDN and FVKESK. The V and J ends lost 6 bases and 9 bases respectively, with 14 bases between them.

The chain links TRBV14 to TRBJ2-5; D unresolved. The V end was cut by 4 bases, the J end by 2 bases, with 11 bases between. The germline V gene has CDR1 SGHDN and CDR2 FVKESK. This CDR3 is built from 14 residues. The CDR3 reads CASSPWDVQETQYF. DNA of the CDR3: TGTGCCAGCAGCCCGTGGGATGTACAAGAGACCCAGTACTTC.

A few counts support this clonotype. CDR3 DNA: TGTGCCAGCAGTTCCTCCTACAGGGTCCACGAGCAGTACTTC. Its translation: CASSSSYRVHEQYF. The chain employs TRBV28 and TRBJ2-7; a possible D gene is TRBD1 (6 bases). The V end was cut by 4 bases, the J end by 5 bases, with 15 bases between. The CDR3 spans 14 residues. Germline V gene lookup returns CDR1 MDHEN and CDR2 SYDVKM.

Points on this clonotype: Germline and junction disagree at one end, which may indicate a read error. The chain recombines TRBV14 with TRBJ2-7; D call uncertain. CDR1 and CDR2 from the germline V gene are SGHDN and FVKESK. This CDR3 comprises 13 residues. The CDR3 DNA reads TGTGCTAGCAGCCAAGGGCAGTTCCACGAGCAGTACTTC. Translating gives CASSQGQFHEQYF.

The rearrangement joins TRBV10-3 to TRBJ2-1; 15 positions match TRBD2. CDR1 and CDR2 from the germline V gene are ENHRY and SYGVKD. The CDR3 totals 17 residues. After removal of 6 bases from V and 3 bases from J, the junction contained 6 bases not matched to a gene. The CDR3 sequence is CAISPGTSGGLYNEQFF. The DNA of the CDR3 is TGTGCCATCAGCCCCGGGACTAGCGGGGGGCTCTACAATGAGCAGTTCTTC.

The chain couples TRBV5-1 to TRBJ2-7, with D unclear. The CDR3 is made up of 15 amino acids. In germline, CDR1 is SGHRS, CDR2 YFSETQ. V dropped 0 bases and J dropped 3 bases, with 13 bases sitting between them. CDR3 coding DNA: TGCGCCAGCAGCTTGGATGCGGCGCCTCACTACGAGCAGTACTTC. Translating it yields CASSLDAAPHYEQYF.

Regarding this clonotype: This could be a read error, since a much larger clone is one nucleotide away. This sequence joins TRBV10-3 and TRBJ2-5; D is possibly TRBD2 (5 bases). Germline loops: CDR1 ENHRY, CDR2 SYGVKD. V was shortened by 10 bases and J by 11 bases, with 32 bases between the two germline ends. This CDR3 contains 16 residues. The CDR3 DNA reads as TGTGCCACCACTGGTTTCGGGGAACAGCTAGTTAGTGAGCAGTACTTC. Amino acid sequence: CATTGFGEQLVSEQYF.

This clonotype was seen only once. V gene TRBV6-6 combines with J gene TRBJ1-2; 9 nucleotides agree with TRBD1. Germline-derived CDR1 and CDR2 are MNHNY and SVGAGI (reference sequence). The CDR3 runs to 15 residues. Trimming removed 6 bases from V and 7 bases from J; junction bases left unmatched: 12. CDR3 sequence reads: CASRTARDRAFGYTF. For the CDR3, the DNA is TGTGCCAGCAGGACAGCCCGGGACAGGGCTTTTGGCTACACCTTC.

This clonotype was counted many times. The chain recombines TRBV20-1 with TRBJ1-1, with D possibly TRBD1 on 6 matching bases. Trimming shortened V by 6 bases and J by 2 bases, and 19 bases separated the two germline ends. This CDR3 has 15 residues. CDR1 is DFQATT and CDR2 is SNEGSKA in the germline V gene (reference sequence). CDR3 in amino acids: CSAPSQGRGNTEAFF. Here the CDR3 DNA reads TGCAGTGCCCCCTCACAGGGTAGGGGAAACACTGAAGCTTTCTTT.